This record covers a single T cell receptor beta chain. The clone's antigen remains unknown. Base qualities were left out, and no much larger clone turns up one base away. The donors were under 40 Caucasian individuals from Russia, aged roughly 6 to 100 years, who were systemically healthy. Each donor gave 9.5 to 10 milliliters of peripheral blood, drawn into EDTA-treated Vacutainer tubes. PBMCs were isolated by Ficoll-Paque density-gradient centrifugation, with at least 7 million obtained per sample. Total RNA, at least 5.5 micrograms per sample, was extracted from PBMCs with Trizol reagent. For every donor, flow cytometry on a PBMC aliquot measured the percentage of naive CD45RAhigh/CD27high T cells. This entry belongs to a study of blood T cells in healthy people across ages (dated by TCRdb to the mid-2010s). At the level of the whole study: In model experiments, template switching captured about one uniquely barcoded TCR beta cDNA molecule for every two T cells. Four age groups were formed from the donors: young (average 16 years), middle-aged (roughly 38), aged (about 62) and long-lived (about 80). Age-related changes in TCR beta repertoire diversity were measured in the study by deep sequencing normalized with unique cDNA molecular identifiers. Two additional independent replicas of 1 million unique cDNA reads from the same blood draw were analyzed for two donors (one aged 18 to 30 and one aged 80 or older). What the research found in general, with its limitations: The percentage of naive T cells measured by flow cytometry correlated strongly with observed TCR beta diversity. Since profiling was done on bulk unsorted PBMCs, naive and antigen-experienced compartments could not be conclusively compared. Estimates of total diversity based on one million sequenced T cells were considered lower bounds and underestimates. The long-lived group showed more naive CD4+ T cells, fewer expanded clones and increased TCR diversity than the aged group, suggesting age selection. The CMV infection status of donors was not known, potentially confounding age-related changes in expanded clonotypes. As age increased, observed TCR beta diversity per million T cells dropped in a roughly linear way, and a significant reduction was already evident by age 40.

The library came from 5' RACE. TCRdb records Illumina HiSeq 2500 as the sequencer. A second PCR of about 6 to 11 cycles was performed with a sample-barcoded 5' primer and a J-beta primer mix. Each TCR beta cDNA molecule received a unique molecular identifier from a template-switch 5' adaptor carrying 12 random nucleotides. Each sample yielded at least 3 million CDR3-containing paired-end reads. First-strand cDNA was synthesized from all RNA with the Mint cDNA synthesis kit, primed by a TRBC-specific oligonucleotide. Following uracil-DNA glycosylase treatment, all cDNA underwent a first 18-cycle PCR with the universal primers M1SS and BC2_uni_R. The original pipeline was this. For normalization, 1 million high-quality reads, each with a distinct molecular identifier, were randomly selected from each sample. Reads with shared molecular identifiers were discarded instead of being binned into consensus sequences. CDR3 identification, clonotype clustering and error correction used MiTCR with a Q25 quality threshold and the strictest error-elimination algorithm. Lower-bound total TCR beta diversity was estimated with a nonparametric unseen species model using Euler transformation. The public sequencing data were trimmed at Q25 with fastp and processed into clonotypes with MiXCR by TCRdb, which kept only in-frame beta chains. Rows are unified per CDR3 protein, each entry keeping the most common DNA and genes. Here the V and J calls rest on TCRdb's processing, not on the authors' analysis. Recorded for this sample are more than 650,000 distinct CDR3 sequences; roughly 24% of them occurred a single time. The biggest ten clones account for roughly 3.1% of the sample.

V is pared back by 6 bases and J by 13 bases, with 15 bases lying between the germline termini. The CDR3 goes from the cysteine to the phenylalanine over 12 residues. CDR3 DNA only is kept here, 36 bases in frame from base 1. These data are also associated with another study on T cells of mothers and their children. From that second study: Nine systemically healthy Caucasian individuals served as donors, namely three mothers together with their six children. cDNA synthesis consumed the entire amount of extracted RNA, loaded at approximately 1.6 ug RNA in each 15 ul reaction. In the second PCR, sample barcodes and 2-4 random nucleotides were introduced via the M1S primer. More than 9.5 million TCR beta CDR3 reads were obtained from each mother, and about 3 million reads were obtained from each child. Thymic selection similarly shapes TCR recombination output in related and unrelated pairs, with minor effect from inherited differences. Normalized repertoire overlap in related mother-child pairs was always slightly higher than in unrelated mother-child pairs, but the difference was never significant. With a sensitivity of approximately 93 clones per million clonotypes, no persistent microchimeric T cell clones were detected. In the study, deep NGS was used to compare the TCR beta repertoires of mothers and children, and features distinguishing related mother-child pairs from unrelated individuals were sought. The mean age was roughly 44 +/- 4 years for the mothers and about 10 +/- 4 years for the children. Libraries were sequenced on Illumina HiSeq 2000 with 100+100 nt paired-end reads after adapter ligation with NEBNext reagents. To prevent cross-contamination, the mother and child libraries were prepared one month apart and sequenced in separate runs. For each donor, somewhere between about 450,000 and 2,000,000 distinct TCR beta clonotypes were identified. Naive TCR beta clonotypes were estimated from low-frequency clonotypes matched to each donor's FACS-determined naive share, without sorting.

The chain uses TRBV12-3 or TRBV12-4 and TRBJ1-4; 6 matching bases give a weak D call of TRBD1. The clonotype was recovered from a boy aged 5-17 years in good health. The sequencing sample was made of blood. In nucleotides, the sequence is TGTGCCAGCAGCCCTCAGGGGATAGGACTGTTTTTT. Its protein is CASSPQGIGLFF.